This T cell receptor beta chain is from a study of response to subunit inactivated influenza vaccine. Notes on the study in general: Few new T cells, the authors suggested, are recruited by each seasonal influenza vaccination.

A single record per CDR3 protein comes from TCRdb applying MiXCR to the RT-PCR reads. The table lists a few hundred thousand distinct CDR3 sequences, 14% of them singletons. Regarding this clonotype: Its matching antigen is unknown.

The CDR3 contains 16 residues. Trimming cost V 4 bases and J 5 bases, with 19 bases left between them. Per germline, CDR1 SGHTA and CDR2 FQGNSA. This TCR came from a man aged 50-60 years who received an inactivated influenza vaccine. Source: PBMCs from blood, taken roughly 12 days after vaccination. The rearrangement joins TRBV7-2 to TRBJ2-3; D is ambiguous. The chain's CDR3 is CASSSLVKGFLDTQYF. The CDR3 region has the DNA TGTGCCAGCAGCTCCCTGGTGAAAGGGTTCCTAGATACGCAGTATTTT.